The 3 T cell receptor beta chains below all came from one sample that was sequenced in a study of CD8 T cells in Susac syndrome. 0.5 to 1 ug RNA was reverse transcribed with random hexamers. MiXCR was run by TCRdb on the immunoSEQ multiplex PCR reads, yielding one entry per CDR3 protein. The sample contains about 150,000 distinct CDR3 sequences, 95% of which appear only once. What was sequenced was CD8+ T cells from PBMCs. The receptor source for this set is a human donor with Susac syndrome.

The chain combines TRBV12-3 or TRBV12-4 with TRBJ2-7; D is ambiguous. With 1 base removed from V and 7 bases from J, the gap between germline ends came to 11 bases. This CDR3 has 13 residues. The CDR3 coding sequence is TGTGCCAGCAGTTTAGGGCGGACGGAGGAGCAGTACTTC. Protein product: CASSLGRTEEQYF.

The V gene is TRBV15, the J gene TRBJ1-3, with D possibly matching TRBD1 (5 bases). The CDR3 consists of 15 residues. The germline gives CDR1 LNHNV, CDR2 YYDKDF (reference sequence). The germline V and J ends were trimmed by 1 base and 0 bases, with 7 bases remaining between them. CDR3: CATSRGDHSGNTIYF. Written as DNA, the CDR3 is TGTGCCACCAGCAGAGGGGACCACTCTGGAAACACCATATATTTT. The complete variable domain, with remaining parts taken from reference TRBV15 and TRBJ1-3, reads DAMVIQNPRYQVTQFGKPVTLSCSQTLNHNVMYWYQQKSSQAPKLLFHYYDKDFNNEADTPDNFQSRRPNTSFCFLDIRSPGLGDTAMYLCATSRGDHSGNTIYFGEGSWLTVV.

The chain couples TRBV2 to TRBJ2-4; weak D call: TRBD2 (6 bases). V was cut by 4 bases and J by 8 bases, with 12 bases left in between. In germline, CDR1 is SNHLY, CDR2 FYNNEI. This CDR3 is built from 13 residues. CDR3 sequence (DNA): TGTGCCAGCAGTGTTGCGGGAATGGACATTCAGTACTTC. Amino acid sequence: CASSVAGMDIQYF.